This T cell receptor beta chain was sequenced for a study of blood T cell repertoires in COVID-19. Study overall: Acute-phase and convalescent COVID-19 samples originated in the United States, Italy and Spain. T cells, B-cell-depleted T cells, or PBMCs provided the cDNA or gDNA that served as material.

Original processing methods: Cell counts per sample came from amplifying reference gene primers. The assay was immunoSEQ multiplex PCR, and TCRdb's table has in-frame clones only and misses some. V, J and clone size are taken as reported in that table, and D and trimming were inferred from the DNA itself. The sample consists of some 460,000 clones, about 89% of them appearing once. This clonotype was obtained from a woman in her 30s with acute or convalescent COVID-19. Sequencing used peripheral blood.

CDR3 residues: CASSPLRGKHNEQFF. The CDR3 DNA reads as TGTGCCAGCAGCCCTCTTCGGGGGAAACACAATGAGCAGTTCTTC. The rearrangement joins TRBV11-2 to TRBJ2-1; tentatively, D is TRBD2 (6 bases). The CDR3 totals 15 residues. V lost 5 bases and J lost 5, with 16 bases in between. Germline CDR1 is SGHAT and CDR2 is FQNNGV. The variable domain in full, completed from reference TRBV11-2 and TRBJ2-1, reads EAGVAQSPRYKIIEKRQSVAFWCNPISGHATLYWYQQILGQGPKLLIQFQNNGVVDDSQLPKDRFSAERLKGVDSTLKIQPAKLEDSAVYLCASSPLRGKHNEQFFGPGTRLTVL.